The T cell receptor beta chain under discussion was sequenced for a study of CD8 T cells in Susac syndrome. Whole-study context: Among the Susac syndrome patients who underwent sequencing, roughly six had clinically active disease, while fewer than ten of them were in remission. Patients with Susac syndrome were therapy-naive, on corticosteroids, or on intravenous immunoglobulin alone at blood draw.

An input of about 0.5 to 1 ug of RNA was subjected to reverse transcription using random hexamers. Using its own MiXCR run on the immunoSEQ multiplex PCR reads, TCRdb lists one record per CDR3 protein. The table shows approximately 160,000 distinct CDR3 sequences, with roughly 95% occurring only once. The CDR3 runs 13 residues. V was shortened by 5 bases and J by 4 bases, with 9 bases between the two germline ends. The germline V gene encodes CDR1 KGHDR and CDR2 SFDVKD. Note on this clonotype: The antigen remains unidentified.

Study-level findings and limits: Repertoires of Susac syndrome CD4+ T cells lacked clonal expansion.

The TCR originated in a human donor with Susac syndrome. Sample: CD4+ T cells from PBMCs. This chain joins TRBV24-1 and TRBJ2-3; D call uncertain. The CDR3 nucleotides read TGTGCCACCAGTGGATCTTCCGCAGATACGCAGTATTTT. Encoded protein: CATSGSSADTQYF.